This TCR beta chain comes out of a study of T cell clonality in common variable immunodeficiency. Study findings and constraints: CVID subjects showed higher TCRbeta clonality than healthy controls.

This clone was seen at least ten times. The antigen is unknown. The read stops 3 residues short of the end of the CDR3; the missing end is completed from the germline J gene. TCRdb's copy holds only in-frame clones and misses some; the assay was immunoSEQ multiplex PCR. Captured here are 35,000 or so clones, none seen once; the top ten comprise 0.95%. Patients and controls were mostly of Caucasian heritage. V shed 7 bases and J 0 bases; nucleotides not matched to a gene: 11. The CDR3 has 18 amino acids. CDR1 is LNHDA, CDR2 SQIVND, per germline (reference sequence). This receptor was identified in a person aged 18-70 years in good health. This sequence joins TRBV19 and TRBJ1-6; 8 bases match TRBD1. The sequencing sample was made of peripheral blood mononuclear cells. The CDR3 DNA, read in part, is TGTGCCAGTACCCCAGGGACAGGATTGAGCTCCTATAATTCACCC. Translation gives CASTPGTGLSSYNSP. The whole CDR3 sequence reads CASTPGTGLSSYNSPLHF.